This T cell receptor (beta chain) was retrieved from a study of cytomegalovirus exposure and HLA in healthy donors. In the study overall: There were under 130 million unique TCR beta sequences, drawn from 180 million or so T cells, in an earlier analysis. Study-wide points: Exclusion applied to some V segments, including TRBV6-2 and TRBV6-3, as they were indistinguishable. An Asian-associated ancestry cluster reportedly showed fewer N-insertions than the roughly 700-donor mean in a later analysis.

This clone was recorded a few times. Its antigen is as yet unknown. Mismatch with germline at one junction end may stem from a read error. This PCR relied on a set of 60 Vbeta primers and 13 Jbeta primers. In the original processing: Unique TCR beta chains totaled 65 million to 95 million in a later count, with roughly 12 million of them shared. Some clones are missing from TCRdb's copy, which holds only in-frame ones; the method was immunoSEQ multiplex PCR. The V and J calls and clone size are taken from that table; D and trimming were inferred from the DNA. The sample lists 130,000 to 150,000 clones, 78% occurring once. The germline V gene encodes CDR1 SGHTA and CDR2 FQGNSA. The CDR3 extends over 16 amino acids.

The sequencing input was PBMCs. This sequence joins TRBV7-2 and TRBJ2-6; the D gene is possibly TRBD2 (5 bases). The origin of this receptor is a male donor in good health and CMV-seronegative. The CDR3 sequence: CASSLAPASGANVLTF. CDR3 nucleotide sequence: TGTGCCAGCAGCCTAGCCCCCGCGTCAGGGGCCAACGTCCTGACTTTC.